These 21 T cell receptor beta chains were all obtained from the same sample, sequenced in a study of T cell repertoires in cytomegalovirus infection. Each CDR3 protein is one row after TCRdb ran MiXCR on the reads. The sample comprises approximately 590,000 distinct CDR3 sequences, roughly 43% of which are singletons, and over 45% rests with the top ten. What these receptors recognize is not known. Sequencing used cultured PBMCs, obtained from culture after CMV antigen stimulation. Receptors were obtained from a human donor in good health (CMV status not recorded). Some clones in this sample may be carry-over from other donors' samples.

This clonotype turned up a few times. The chain uses TRBV19 and TRBJ1-2, with TRBD1 matching over 8 bases. CDR1 and CDR2 (germline): LNHDA, SQIVND (reference sequence). Germline trimming cut 3 bases from V and 7 bases from J; bases unmatched to any gene: 10. CDR3 length: 15 amino acids. CDR3 in amino acids: CASSIAGQGSTGYTF. The CDR3 coding sequence is TGTGCCAGTAGTATTGCCGGACAGGGCTCCACTGGCTACACCTTC.

The chain joins TRBV19 to TRBJ1-1, with a weak D call TRBD1 (6 bases). This CDR3 has 14 residues. From germline, CDR1 is LNHDA and CDR2 SQIVND (reference sequence). V was shortened by 9 bases and J by 1 base, with 15 bases between the two germline ends. CDR3 DNA: TGTGCCAGCACCCCTCGAGGGGGGAACACTGAAGCTTTCTTT. Its protein is CASTPRGGNTEAFF. Full variable domain (remainder filled in from reference TRBV19 and TRBJ1-1): DGGITQSPKYLFRKEGQNVTLSCEQNLNHDAMYWYRQDPGQGLRLIYYSQIVNDFQKGDIAEGYSVSREKKESFPLTVTSAQKNPTAFYLCASTPRGGNTEAFFGQGTRLTVV.

This sequence joins TRBV20-1 and TRBJ2-1, with unresolved D. CDR3 length: 14 residues. V was trimmed by 1 base and J by 3 bases, leaving 10 bases between them. Germline V gives CDR1 DFQATT, CDR2 SNEGSKA (reference sequence). This chain's CDR3 is CSARAPQDYNEQFF. CDR3 bases: TGCAGTGCTAGAGCCCCCCAGGACTACAATGAGCAGTTCTTC.

This clonotype was observed a few times. The chain is built from TRBV10-2 and TRBJ1-6; D unclear. Trimming cost V 2 bases and J 8 bases, with 19 bases left between them. The CDR3 spans 17 residues. The germline CDR1 and CDR2 sequences are WSHSY and SAAADI. This CDR3 is CASSEPWTPKGHSPLHF. The CDR3 DNA is TGCGCCAGCAGTGAGCCCTGGACGCCAAAGGGCCATTCACCCCTCCACTTT.

The CDR3 coding sequence is TGCAGCGTTGAAGATCGACAGGGGGCAGGGTTAGAGACCCAGTACTTC. It translates to CSVEDRQGAGLETQYF. The V call is TRBV29-1, the J call TRBJ2-5, with 10 nucleotides matching TRBD1. The J segment lost 4 bases and the V segment lost 0 bases, leaving 8 bases of the junction unmatched. The CDR3 is 16 amino acids. Germline lookup yields CDR1 SQVTM and CDR2 ANQGSEA.

The chain is built from TRBV20-1 and TRBJ1-1; D call uncertain. The CDR3 contains 10 residues. V was pared by 6 bases and J by 2 bases, with 4 bases between. Germline V gives CDR1 DFQATT, CDR2 SNEGSKA (reference sequence). The CDR3 loop is CSAANTEAFF. CDR3 nucleotide sequence: TGCAGTGCAGCAAACACTGAAGCTTTCTTT.

This sequence joins TRBV7-2 and TRBJ1-1; no definite D call. This CDR3 is built from 13 residues. The V end was cut by 1 base, the J end by 8 bases, with 11 bases between. The germline CDR1 and CDR2 sequences are SGHTA and FQGNSA. The DNA of the CDR3 is TGTGCCAGCAGCTTAGGCTGGCTGAGGGAAGCTTTCTTT. Encoded protein: CASSLGWLREAFF.

This sequence joins TRBV28 and TRBJ2-3, with 7 bases fitting TRBD2. The CDR3 is made up of 14 amino acids. CDR1 and CDR2 (germline): MDHEN, SYDVKM. V lost 5 bases and J lost 6; bases outside the gene matches: 8. As DNA, the CDR3 is TGTGCCAGCAGTCACAGCGGGGCGGGGGATACGCAGTATTTT. Protein product: CASSHSGAGDTQYF.

The chain recombines TRBV28 with TRBJ2-1, with TRBD2 matching 7 bases. This CDR3 comprises 16 residues. The V and J ends lost 6 bases and 9 bases, in that order; junction bases with no gene match: 17. In germline, CDR1 is MDHEN, CDR2 SYDVKM. CDR3 sequence: CASRRWGGEGRGEQFF. The CDR3 bases are TGTGCCAGCAGGCGGTGGGGCGGGGAGGGGAGGGGTGAGCAGTTCTTC.

The chain combines TRBV20-1 with TRBJ2-3; 11 bases match TRBD2. The V and J ends lost 0 bases and 2 bases, in that order; junction bases with no gene match: 16. Germline assignment: CDR1 DFQATT and CDR2 SNEGSKA (reference sequence). CDR3 length: 20 residues. CDR3 sequence: CSARDPGASGRSYPTDTQYF. The CDR3 bases are TGCAGTGCTAGAGATCCCGGCGCTAGCGGGAGGTCCTACCCCACAGATACGCAGTATTTT.

The rearrangement joins TRBV5-6 to TRBJ1-1; 7 bases map to TRBD1. With 3 bases clipped from V and 7 bases from J, the junction kept 3 bases outside the gene matches. The CDR3 is 12 amino acids. Germline V gives CDR1 SGHDT, CDR2 YYEEEE. CDR3 nucleotide sequence: TGTGCCAGCAGCTCCAGGACAGGTGAAGCTTTCTTT. It specifies CASSSRTGEAFF. The full variable domain, in which reference TRBV5-6 and TRBJ1-1 provide the parts outside the CDR3, is DAGVTQSPTHLIKTRGQQVTLRCSPKSGHDTVSWYQQALGQGPQFIFQYYEEEERQRGNFPDRFSGHQFPNYSSELNVNALLLGDSALYLCASSSRTGEAFFGQGTRLTVV.

This clonotype was picked up many times. The chain combines TRBV5-4 with TRBJ2-5; 12 bases are shared with TRBD2. Trimming cost V 7 bases and J 2 bases; bases outside gene matches: 6. Germline CDR1 and CDR2: SGHNT and YYREEE (reference sequence). CDR3 size: 15 residues. CDR3 loop: CASQPLAGGQETQYF. Here the CDR3 DNA reads TGTGCCAGCCAACCTCTAGCGGGGGGGCAAGAGACCCAGTACTTC.

The gene calls are TRBV6-5 and TRBJ1-4; perhaps TRBD1 as D (6 bases). Deletions cut 5 bases from V and 4 bases from J, with 8 bases between. CDR1 MNHEY and CDR2 SVGAGI come from the germline V gene. The CDR3 length is 13 residues. CDR3 DNA sequence: TGTGCCAGCAGTCGGACAGTTAATGAAAAACTGTTTTTT. Translating gives CASSRTVNEKLFF.

The J gene is TRBJ1-5, the V gene TRBV20-1, with 9 bases identical to TRBD1. The CDR3 runs to 15 residues. The V and J ends lost 6 bases and 2 bases, in that order; junction bases with no gene match: 8. The germline gives CDR1 DFQATT, CDR2 SNEGSKA (reference sequence). This CDR3 reads CSALQGAPGNQPQHF. Here the CDR3 DNA reads TGCAGTGCCTTACAGGGGGCGCCGGGCAATCAGCCCCAGCATTTT.

V usage is TRBV7-6 and J usage is TRBJ2-5; weak D call: TRBD2 (5 bases). Germline V CDR1 and CDR2: SGHVS, FNYEAQ. The V end was cut by 6 bases, the J end by 4 bases, with 18 bases between. The CDR3 is 15 amino acids. The CDR3 DNA reads as TGTGCCAGCAGTCCCACCCGGGGTAGAGGAGAGACCCAGTACTTC. Translated: CASSPTRGRGETQYF.

The rearrangement joins TRBV20-1 to TRBJ1-6; no firm D call. The CDR3 contains 14 residues. V dropped 6 bases and J dropped 7 bases, with 16 bases sitting between them. Germline V gene sequence: CDR1 DFQATT, CDR2 SNEGSKA (reference sequence). The CDR3 loop reads CSATVEGLNSPLHF. CDR3 DNA sequence: TGCAGTGCAACAGTGGAGGGTCTGAATTCACCCCTCCACTTT.

This clonotype was found many times. This chain joins TRBV7-8 and TRBJ2-1; D call uncertain. The CDR3 is 17 residues long. The germline V gene encodes CDR1 SGHVS and CDR2 FQNEAQ. Trimming cost V 3 bases and J 0 bases, with 15 bases left between them. CDR3 sequence: CASSFYYNMGSYNEQFF. CDR3 in DNA: TGTGCCAGCAGCTTTTACTACAACATGGGCTCCTACAATGAGCAGTTCTTC.

J is TRBJ2-6 and V is TRBV6-1; 7 bases agree with TRBD1. The CDR3 loop spans 18 amino acids. Germline assignment: CDR1 MNHNS and CDR2 SASEGT. V lost 5 bases to trimming and J lost 0 bases; unmatched junction nucleotides: 10. CDR3 in amino acids: CASSPSGQWISGANVLTF. For the CDR3, the DNA is TGTGCCAGCAGTCCTTCGGGACAGTGGATCTCTGGGGCCAACGTCCTGACTTTC.

For the CDR3, the DNA is TGTGCCACCCCGGGACAGTTAGTCTCTGGGGCCAACGTCCTGACTTTC. Protein sequence: CATPGQLVSGANVLTF. This chain uses TRBV6-1 with TRBJ2-6; TRBD1 agrees at 7 bases. Germline assignment: CDR1 MNHNS and CDR2 SASEGT. The CDR3 spans 16 residues. The V segment lost 10 bases and the J segment 0 bases; nucleotides outside the gene matches: 9.

This chain uses TRBV20-1 with TRBJ2-1, with 10 bases fitting TRBD2. V trimming: 3 bases; J trimming: 8 bases; junction bases outside the gene matches: 7. The germline gives CDR1 DFQATT, CDR2 SNEGSKA (reference sequence). The CDR3 consists of 14 residues. The CDR3 sequence is CSARERGGGDEQFF. The CDR3 DNA reads as TGCAGTGCTAGGGAGCGGGGGGGCGGAGATGAGCAGTTCTTC.

This clonotype came up a few times. The rearrangement joins TRBV11-2 to TRBJ2-5; D assignment may be TRBD1 or TRBD2 (5 bases each). The CDR3 sequence is 14 residues long. The V and J ends lost 3 bases and 1 base respectively, with 9 bases between them. The V gene's germline CDR1 is SGHAT and CDR2 FQNNGV. The CDR3 region has the DNA TGTGCCAGCAGCTTGGGGCGGGTCCAAGAGACCCAGTACTTC. As protein: CASSLGRVQETQYF.